This T cell receptor beta chain was recorded in a study of shared clonotypes between healthy human individuals. Points from the study as a whole: A generally larger estimated richness was seen in naive subsets than in memory subsets. A handful of donors shared around 5.1% of their naive CD4 clonotypes.

With respect to this clone: Its cognate antigen is unknown.

This CDR3 is built from 15 residues. Trimming left V 2 bases short and J 0 bases short, with 10 bases between. CDR1 is KGHSY and CDR2 is FQNENV in the germline V gene. Measured with immunoSEQ multiplex PCR; TCRdb has only the in-frame clones, and not every one. This table holds fewer than 3 million clones, 92% found once. The sample taken for sequencing was naive CD4+ T cells from PBMCs. The subset: CD45RA+ positively selected. The chain links TRBV16 to TRBJ1-1; no definite D call. The clonotype was recovered from a man between 18 and 29 years old in good health. Some clones in this sample may be carry-over from other donors' samples. CDR3 protein: CASSQPQIMNTEAFF. CDR3 nucleotides: TGTGCCAGCAGCCAACCACAGATCATGAACACTGAAGCTTTCTTT.